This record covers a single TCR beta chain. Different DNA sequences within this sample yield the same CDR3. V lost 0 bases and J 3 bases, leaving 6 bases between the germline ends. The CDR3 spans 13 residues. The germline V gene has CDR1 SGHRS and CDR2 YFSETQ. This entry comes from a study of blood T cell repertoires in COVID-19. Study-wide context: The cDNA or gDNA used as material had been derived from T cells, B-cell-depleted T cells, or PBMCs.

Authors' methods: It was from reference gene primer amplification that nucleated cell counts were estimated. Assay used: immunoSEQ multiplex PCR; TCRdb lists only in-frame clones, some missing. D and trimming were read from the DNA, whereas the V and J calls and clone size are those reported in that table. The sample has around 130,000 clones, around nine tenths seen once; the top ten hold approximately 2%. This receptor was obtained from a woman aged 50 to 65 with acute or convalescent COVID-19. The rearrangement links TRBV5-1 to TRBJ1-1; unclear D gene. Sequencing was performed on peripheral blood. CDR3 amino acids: CASSLVGDTEAFF. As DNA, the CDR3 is TGCGCCAGCAGCTTGGTGGGCGACACTGAAGCTTTCTTT.